What follows is one T cell receptor (beta chain) and its context. Antigen specificity is unknown. This sample is part of a study of post-analysis software for immune sequencing data. There are 19 residues in the CDR3. The trim removed 1 base at V and 2 bases at J, leaving 13 bases unmatched. Per the germline V gene, CDR1 is MDHEN and CDR2 is SYDVKM. Overall study findings and caveats: When compared against controls, multiple sclerosis patients showed significantly lower normalized Chao1 diversity. Samples prepared in the same batch strongly co-clustered by F measure. The five TRBV segments detected at higher frequency in patients than in controls included TRBV5-6, TRBV5-1 and TRBV20-1.

Unique molecular identifiers were present in the TCR beta cDNA libraries. Researchers reported some 500,000 cDNA molecules coming from approximately 1 to 10 million T cells. A single record per CDR3 protein comes from TCRdb applying MiXCR to the PCR reads. The table has about 680,000 distinct CDR3 sequences, 55% to 60% seen once. The J gene is TRBJ2-7, the V gene TRBV28; 11 bases line up with TRBD2. Sequenced material: blood. The source is a girl aged 2-15 years with multiple sclerosis. CDR3 protein: CASSLFSPGTSGPPYEQYF. CDR3 coding DNA: TGTGCCAGCAGTTTATTTTCACCCGGGACTAGCGGACCTCCCTACGAGCAGTACTTC.